These 25 T cell receptor beta chains were sequenced from one sample in a study of T cell responses to AZD1222 COVID-19 vaccine. The method was immunoSEQ multiplex PCR; TCRdb's version includes in-frame clones alone and lacks a portion of them. The sample consists of more than 120,000 clones, roughly nine tenths of them appearing once. Sequences were derived from peripheral blood, sampled 28 days after the second AZD1222 dose. These receptors all come from an adult who received the AZD1222 COVID-19 vaccine.

This chain joins TRBV5-1 and TRBJ1-3, with D uncertain. The V gene lost 1 base and the J gene lost 8 bases, with 10 bases spanning the gap. CDR3 length: 13 amino acids. Germline assignment: CDR1 SGHRS and CDR2 YFSETQ. CDR3 in DNA: TGCGCCAGCAGCTTGTCCCCGAGCGACACCATATATTTT. Protein sequence: CASSLSPSDTIYF. Full variable domain (outside the CDR3, taken from reference TRBV5-1 and TRBJ1-3): KAGVTQTPRYLIKTRGQQVTLSCSPISGHRSVSWYQQTPGQGLQFLFEYFSETQRNKGNFPGRFSGRQFSNSRSEMNVSTLELGDSALYLCASSLSPSDTIYFGEGSWLTVV.

The genes are TRBV7-6 and TRBJ2-7, with TRBD1 as a possible D gene (6 bases). Trimming removed 8 bases at V and 2 bases at J, with 13 bases between. Germline lookup yields CDR1 SGHVS and CDR2 FNYEAQ. The CDR3 consists of 13 residues. The CDR3 spells CASRGTGTYEQYF. CDR3 coding DNA: TGTGCCAGCCGCGGCACAGGGACCTACGAGCAGTACTTC.

J is TRBJ2-1 and V is TRBV25-1; 7 bases are a match to TRBD2. The CDR3 has 17 residues. V trimming: 1 base; J trimming: 0 bases; junction bases outside the gene matches: 6. Germline lookup yields CDR1 MGHDK and CDR2 SYGVNS. This chain's CDR3 is CASSELYRGSSYNEQFF. Here the CDR3 DNA reads TGTGCCAGCAGTGAATTGTACCGCGGGAGCTCCTACAATGAGCAGTTCTTC.

The genes are TRBV4-3 and TRBJ2-7; D uncertain. Per germline, CDR1 LGHNA and CDR2 YSLEER. The CDR3 extends over 15 amino acids. Trimming took 1 base from V and 1 from J, leaving 11 bases between them. Here the CDR3 reads CASSQAAASSYEQYF. CDR3 in DNA: TGCGCCAGCAGCCAAGCCGCAGCGTCTTCCTACGAGCAGTACTTC.

CDR3 residues: CASRSTGAPSYEQYF. In DNA, the CDR3 is TGTGCCAGCAGGTCCACAGGGGCCCCATCCTACGAGCAGTACTTC. The V call is TRBV6-5, the J call TRBJ2-7; 7 bases align to TRBD1. CDR1 is MNHEY and CDR2 is SVGAGI in the germline V gene. The CDR3 sequence is 15 residues long. Trimming removed 6 bases from V and 1 base from J; junction bases left unmatched: 9.

The genes are TRBV12-3 or TRBV12-4 and TRBJ1-4, with 9 bases identical to TRBD1. The CDR3 extends over 13 amino acids. V gave up 6 bases and J gave up 12 bases; unmatched junction bases: 8. The CDR3 loop reads CASRTGTGTELFF. The CDR3 nucleotides are TGTGCCAGCAGAACCGGGACAGGGACAGAACTGTTTTTT.

The rearrangement uses TRBV5-1 and TRBJ1-6, with 8 bases aligning to TRBD1. The CDR3 runs 15 residues. J was trimmed by 4 bases and V by 3 bases; bases with no gene match: 3. The germline V gene encodes CDR1 SGHRS and CDR2 YFSETQ. This CDR3 is CASSSGQGYNSPLHF. CDR3 in DNA: TGCGCCAGCAGCTCCGGACAGGGATATAATTCACCCCTCCACTTT. Full variable domain (remainder filled in from reference TRBV5-1 and TRBJ1-6): KAGVTQTPRYLIKTRGQQVTLSCSPISGHRSVSWYQQTPGQGLQFLFEYFSETQRNKGNFPGRFSGRQFSNSRSEMNVSTLELGDSALYLCASSSGQGYNSPLHFGNGTRLTVT.

The DNA for the CDR3 is TGCGCCAGCAGCCAAGGCTGGGGGAACACCGGGGAGCTGTTTTTT. Encoded protein: CASSQGWGNTGELFF. The gene calls are TRBV4-1 and TRBJ2-2; unclear D gene. CDR1 MGHRA and CDR2 YSYEKL come from the germline V gene. The CDR3 extends over 15 amino acids. Trimming cost V 1 base and J 1 base, with 7 bases left between them.

The table lists this clone with a count of one. The chain links TRBV18 to TRBJ1-2; 8 bases match TRBD1. Losses at the gene ends were 4 bases for V and 4 bases for J; bases not matched to a gene: 5. The CDR3 spans 14 residues. CDR1 is KGHSH and CDR2 is LQKENI in the germline V gene. The CDR3 coding sequence is TGTGCCAGCTCACTGTCGACAGGGGTCTATGGCTACACCTTC. It translates to CASSLSTGVYGYTF.

The chain has TRBV15 and TRBJ1-2; the D is unclear. The CDR3 is 15 amino acids. Germline CDR1 LNHNV, CDR2 YYDKDF (reference sequence). The V end lost 1 base, the J end lost 8 bases, and 17 bases lay between the germline ends. CDR3 nucleotide sequence: TGTGCCACCAGCAGAGGAGGTAGGCCCGTCGCGGGCTACACCTTC. This codes for CATSRGGRPVAGYTF.

This chain joins TRBV3-1 (or the pseudogene TRBV3-2) and TRBJ2-7, with a weak D call TRBD2 (6 bases). Germline CDR1 LGHDT, CDR2 YNNKEL (reference sequence). V shed 2 bases and J shed 8 bases, with 13 bases lying between them. This CDR3 contains 13 residues. The CDR3 coding sequence is TGTGCCAGCAGCCAACAGACTAGTAGCCAGCAGTACTTC. This sequence encodes CASSQQTSSQQYF.

This clone was seen more than once but under ten times. One junction end does not reproduce the germline sequence, and a read error may be involved. V usage is TRBV7-7 and J usage is TRBJ1-1; D not resolved. Germline CDR1 SSHAT, CDR2 FNYEAQ (reference sequence). The CDR3 has 13 amino acids. For the CDR3, the DNA is TGTGCTAGCAGCTTGGACGAGAACACTGAAGCTTTCTTT. It is translated as CASSLDENTEAFF.

CDR3 amino acids: CASSQSAYTEAFF. The CDR3 DNA is TGTGCCAGCAGCCAGTCCGCCTACACTGAAGCTTTCTTT. The V gene is TRBV14, the J gene TRBJ1-1; no definite D call. CDR3 length equals 13 residues. Germline V gene data show CDR1 as SGHDN and CDR2 as FVKESK. Trimming removed 3 bases from V and 3 bases from J, with 8 bases in between.

The rearrangement joins TRBV7-9 to TRBJ2-5; D may be TRBD1 or TRBD2 (5 bases each). The CDR3 has 14 residues. Per the germline V gene, CDR1 is SEHNR and CDR2 is FQNEAQ (reference sequence). V was clipped by 5 bases and J by 5 bases, with 15 bases between them. The CDR3 DNA is TGTGCCAGCAGCAGAGGGACGGCGCGCGAGACCCAGTACTTC. Translated, it gives CASSRGTARETQYF.

The rearrangement joins TRBV3-1 (or the pseudogene TRBV3-2) to TRBJ1-2, with TRBD1 matching over 8 bases. CDR3 length equals 15 residues. Looked up from germline, CDR1 is LGHDT and CDR2 is YNNKEL (reference sequence). With V trimmed by 2 bases and J by 7 bases, 9 bases remained unmatched. The CDR3: CASSQKGQDLGGYTF. CDR3 DNA: TGTGCCAGCAGCCAAAAGGGACAGGACCTGGGTGGCTACACCTTC.

The V and J genes are TRBV24-1 and TRBJ2-1, with D possibly matching TRBD2 (6 bases). The CDR3 has 18 amino acids. Trimming removed 1 base at V and 8 bases at J, with 23 bases between. CDR1 and CDR2 from the germline V gene are KGHDR and SFDVKD. CDR3 residues: CATSDLSSGTPGVDEQFF. The CDR3 nucleotides are TGTGCCACCAGTGATTTAAGTTCGGGGACTCCCGGCGTGGATGAGCAGTTCTTC.

V gene TRBV5-4 combines with J gene TRBJ2-3; D is uncertain. V was shortened by 1 base and J by 0 bases, with 6 bases between the two germline ends. The length of the CDR3 is 14 residues. Germline CDR1 and CDR2: SGHNT and YYREEE (reference sequence). The CDR3 region is CASSLIKSTDTQYF. CDR3 in DNA: TGTGCCAGCAGCTTGATTAAAAGCACAGATACGCAGTATTTT.

This sequence joins TRBV15 and TRBJ1-4; D uncertain. CDR3 length: 14 residues. V was clipped by 0 bases and J by 2 bases, with 4 bases between them. Germline V gene data show CDR1 as LNHNV and CDR2 as YYDKDF (reference sequence). CDR3 nucleotides: TGTGCCACCAGCAGAGATATGACTAATGAAAAACTGTTTTTT. This encodes CATSRDMTNEKLFF.

The chain couples TRBV5-3 to TRBJ2-7; 7 positions match TRBD2. TRBV5-3 has ORF status, its function being uncertain. This CDR3 is built from 17 residues. The V and J ends lost 1 base and 4 bases, in that order; junction bases with no gene match: 14. The DNA for the CDR3 is TGTGCCAGAAGCTTGTCTTGTGTAAGGCGGGAGCGGTACGAGCAGTACTTC. It encodes CARSLSCVRRERYEQYF.

The chain uses TRBV30 and TRBJ1-3; D not certain. The CDR3 extends over 13 amino acids. The V end lost 2 bases, the J end lost 4 bases, and 9 bases lay between the germline ends. From germline, CDR1 is GTSNPN and CDR2 SVGIG (reference sequence). The CDR3 protein is CAWSILGGNTIYF. The CDR3, as DNA: TGTGCCTGGAGTATACTCGGAGGAAACACCATATATTTT.

The table lists this clone with a few counts. The rearrangement joins TRBV7-2 to TRBJ2-7, with D maybe TRBD2 (7 bases). The germline V gene encodes CDR1 SGHTA and CDR2 FQGNSA. The ends were cut back, 4 bases at V and 3 bases at J, with 16 bases in the middle. The CDR3 runs 15 residues. The CDR3 sequence: CASSSEGRGGYEQYF. The CDR3, as DNA: TGTGCCAGCAGCTCAGAGGGGAGGGGGGGCTACGAGCAGTACTTC.

The chain employs TRBV28 and TRBJ1-6; D possibly corresponds to TRBD1 (6 bases). The CDR3 length is 16 residues. CDR1 is MDHEN and CDR2 is SYDVKM in the germline V gene. V was trimmed by 2 bases and J by 4 bases, leaving 12 bases between them. The CDR3 DNA follows: TGTGCCAGCAGTTTAACAGGGCTGGTTTATAATTCACCCCTCCACTTT. Translation gives CASSLTGLVYNSPLHF.

The rearrangement joins TRBV12-1 to TRBJ2-2. TRBV12-1 is noted as a pseudogene. This CDR3 spans 18 amino acids. CDR3 sequence: CASSFGQQSKSGTGELFF. The DNA of the CDR3 is TGTGCCAGCAGCTTTGGTCAACAGTCTAAATCGGGCACCGGGGAGCTGTTTTTT.

The V and J genes are TRBV7-3 and TRBJ1-2, with a weak D call TRBD1 (6 bases). Per germline, CDR1 SGHTA and CDR2 FQGTGA. CDR3 length: 15 amino acids. Trimming took 0 bases from V and 0 from J, leaving 8 bases between them. CDR3 loop: CASSLTGTPNYGYTF. The CDR3 bases are TGTGCCAGCAGCTTAACCGGGACACCTAACTATGGCTACACCTTC.

This rearrangement joins TRBV18 to TRBJ2-1; TRBD2 matches at 15 bases. The V gene's germline CDR1 is KGHSH and CDR2 LQKENI. The CDR3 is 18 residues long. V shed 9 bases, J shed 5 bases, and the junction held 14 bases outside the gene matches. CDR3: CASLNGQRTSGRDNEQFF. CDR3 bases: TGTGCCAGTTTAAACGGACAGAGGACTAGCGGGAGGGACAATGAGCAGTTCTTC. Combining the CDR3 with reference TRBV18 and TRBJ2-1 gives the whole variable domain NAGVMQNPRHLVRRRGQEARLRCSPMKGHSHVYWYRQLPEEGLKFMVYLQKENIIDESGMPKERFSAEFPKEGPSILRIQQVVRGDSAAYFCASLNGQRTSGRDNEQFFGPGTRLTVL.